This T cell receptor (beta chain) was found in a study of blood T cell repertoires in COVID-19. Across the whole study: COVID-19 samples from acute and convalescent phases originated in the United States, Italy and Spain. T cells, B-cell-depleted T cells, or PBMCs supplied cDNA or gDNA.

Methods used by the authors: Researchers report that nucleated cell counts were estimated from reference gene primer amplification. This table comes from immunoSEQ multiplex PCR, and its TCRdb copy is limited to in-frame clones, with some not included. V and J calls plus clone size are reproduced from that table; the DNA served to infer D and trimming. The profile shows a few hundred thousand clones, roughly nine tenths of them singletons. This CDR3 comprises 14 residues. Per germline, CDR1 MNHEY and CDR2 SMNVEV (reference sequence). Deletions cut 4 bases from V and 4 bases from J, with 13 bases between.

This chain uses TRBV27 with TRBJ1-2; the D gene is possibly TRBD1 (6 bases). What was sequenced was peripheral blood. This sequence originates from a man in his forties or fifties with acute or convalescent COVID-19. CDR3 bases: TGTGCCAGCAGTTCACAGGGTTTCCCCTATGGCTACACCTTC. Translated, it gives CASSSQGFPYGYTF.